This T cell receptor (beta chain) comes out of a study of blood T cell repertoires in COVID-19. Study at large: There were acute and convalescent COVID-19 samples, and they came from the United States, Italy and Spain.

Per the study methods: From reference gene primer amplification, estimates of nucleated cell counts were derived. This table comes from immunoSEQ multiplex PCR, and its TCRdb copy is limited to in-frame clones, with some not included. V, J and clone size reflect that table, while D and trimming were determined from the DNA. The table records about 310,000 clones, nearly 90% of them present only once. Germline V gene sequence: CDR1 SGHRS, CDR2 YFSETQ. The CDR3 covers 16 residues. V lost 2 bases to trimming and J lost 0 bases, with 15 bases between them. Participants were aged about 18 to 90 years, lived in over 20 US areas, and enrolled virtually. Researchers sorted participants into cohorts using their self-reported clinical history.

The chain couples TRBV5-1 to TRBJ2-7; tentative D call: TRBD2 (6 bases). The sample was PBMCs or T cells enriched from blood (not recorded which). This TCR was recovered from a woman younger than 35 with acute COVID-19. The CDR3 sequence is CASSLSPAGTSYEQYF. The DNA for the CDR3 is TGCGCCAGCAGCTTAAGTCCGGCGGGAACCTCCTACGAGCAGTACTTC.